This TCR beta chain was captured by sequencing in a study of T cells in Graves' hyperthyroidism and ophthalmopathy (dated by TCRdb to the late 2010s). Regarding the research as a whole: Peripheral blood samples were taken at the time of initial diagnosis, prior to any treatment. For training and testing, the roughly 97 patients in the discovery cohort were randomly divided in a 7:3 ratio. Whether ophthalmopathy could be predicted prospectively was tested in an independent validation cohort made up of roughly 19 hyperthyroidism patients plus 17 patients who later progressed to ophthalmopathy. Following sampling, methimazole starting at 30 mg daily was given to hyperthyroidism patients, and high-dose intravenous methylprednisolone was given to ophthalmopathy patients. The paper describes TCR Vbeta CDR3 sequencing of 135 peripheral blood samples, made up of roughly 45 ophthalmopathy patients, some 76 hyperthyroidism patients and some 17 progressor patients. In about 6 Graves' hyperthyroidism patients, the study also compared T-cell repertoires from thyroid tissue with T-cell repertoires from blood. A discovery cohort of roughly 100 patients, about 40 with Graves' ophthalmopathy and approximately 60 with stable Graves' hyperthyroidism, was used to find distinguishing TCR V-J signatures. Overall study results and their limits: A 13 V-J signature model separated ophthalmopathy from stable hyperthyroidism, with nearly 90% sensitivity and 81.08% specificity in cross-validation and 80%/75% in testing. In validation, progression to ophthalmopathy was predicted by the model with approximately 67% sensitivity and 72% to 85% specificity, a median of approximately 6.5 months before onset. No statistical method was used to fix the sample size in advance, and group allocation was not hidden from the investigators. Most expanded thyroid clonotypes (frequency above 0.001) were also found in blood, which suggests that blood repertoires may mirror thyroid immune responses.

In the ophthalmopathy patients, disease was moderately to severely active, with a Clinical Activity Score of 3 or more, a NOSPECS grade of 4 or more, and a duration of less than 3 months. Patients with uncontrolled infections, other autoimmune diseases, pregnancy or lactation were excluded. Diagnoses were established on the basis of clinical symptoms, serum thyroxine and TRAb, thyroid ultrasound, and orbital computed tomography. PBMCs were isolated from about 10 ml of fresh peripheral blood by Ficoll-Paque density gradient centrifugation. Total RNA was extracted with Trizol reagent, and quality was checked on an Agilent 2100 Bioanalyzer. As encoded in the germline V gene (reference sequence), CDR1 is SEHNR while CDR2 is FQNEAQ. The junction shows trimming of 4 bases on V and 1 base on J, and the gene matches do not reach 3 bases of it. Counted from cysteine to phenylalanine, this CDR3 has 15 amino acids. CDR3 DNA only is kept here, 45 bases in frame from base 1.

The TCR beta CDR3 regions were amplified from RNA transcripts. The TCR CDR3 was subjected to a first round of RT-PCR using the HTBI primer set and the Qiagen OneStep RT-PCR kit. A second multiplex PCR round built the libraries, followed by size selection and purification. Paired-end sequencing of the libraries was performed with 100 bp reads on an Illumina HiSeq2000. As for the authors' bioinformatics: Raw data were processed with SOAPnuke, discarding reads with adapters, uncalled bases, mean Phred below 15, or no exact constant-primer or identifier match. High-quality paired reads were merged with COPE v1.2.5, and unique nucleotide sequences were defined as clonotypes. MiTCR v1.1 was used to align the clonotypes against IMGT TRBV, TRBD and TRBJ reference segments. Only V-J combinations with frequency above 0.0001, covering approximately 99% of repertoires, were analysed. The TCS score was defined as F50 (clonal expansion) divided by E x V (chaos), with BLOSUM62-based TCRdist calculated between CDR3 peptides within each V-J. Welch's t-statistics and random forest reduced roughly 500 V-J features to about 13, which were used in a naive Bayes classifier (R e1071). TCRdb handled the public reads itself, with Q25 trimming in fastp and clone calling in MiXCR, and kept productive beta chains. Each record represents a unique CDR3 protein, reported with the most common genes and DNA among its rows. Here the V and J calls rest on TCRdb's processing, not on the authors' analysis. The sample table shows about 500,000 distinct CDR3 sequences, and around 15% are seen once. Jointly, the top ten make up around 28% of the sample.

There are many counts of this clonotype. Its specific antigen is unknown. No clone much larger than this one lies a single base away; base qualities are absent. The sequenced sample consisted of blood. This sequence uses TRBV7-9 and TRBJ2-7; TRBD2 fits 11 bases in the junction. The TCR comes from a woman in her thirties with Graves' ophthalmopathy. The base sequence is TGTGCCAGCAGCTCAAGACTAGCGGGATCCTACGAGCAGTACTTC. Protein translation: CASSSRLAGSYEQYF.